This record looks at one TCR beta chain sequence and its context. Its antigen is not known. This record belongs to a study of a mutant IDH1 vaccine in newly diagnosed glioma. Across the whole study: Vaccination started 4-6 weeks after radiotherapy alone, or with temozolomide cycles.

Libraries were prepared by immunoSEQ multiplex PCR; TCRdb keeps only in-frame clonotypes and omits some of them. Here the sample spans approximately 60,000 clones, 70% to 90% being singletons. CDR1 is SGHNT and CDR2 is YYREEE in the germline V gene (reference sequence). V dropped 7 bases and J dropped 8 bases, with 22 bases sitting between them. This CDR3 is built from 15 residues. Time point specified: week 35, safety follow-up. All doses held 300 ug of mutant IDH1 20-mer peptide, with topical imiquimod. The sequencing used PBMCs, collected from a glioma patient whose treatment included an IDH1 peptide vaccine. The clonotype comes from a man aged 35 to 55 with glioma. The V and J genes are TRBV5-4 and TRBJ2-1; D might be TRBD2 (6 bases). CDR3 coding DNA: TGTGCCAGCGCTCCCGGGGGAAGAAGTCGGGATGAGCAGTTCTTC. This codes for CASAPGGRSRDEQFF. Using reference TRBV5-4 and TRBJ2-1 for the parts outside the CDR3, the full variable domain is ETGVTQSPTHLIKTRGQQVTLRCSSQSGHNTVSWYQQALGQGPQFIFQYYREEENGRGNFPPRFSGLQFPNYSSELNVNALELDDSALYLCASAPGGRSRDEQFFGPGTRLTVL.